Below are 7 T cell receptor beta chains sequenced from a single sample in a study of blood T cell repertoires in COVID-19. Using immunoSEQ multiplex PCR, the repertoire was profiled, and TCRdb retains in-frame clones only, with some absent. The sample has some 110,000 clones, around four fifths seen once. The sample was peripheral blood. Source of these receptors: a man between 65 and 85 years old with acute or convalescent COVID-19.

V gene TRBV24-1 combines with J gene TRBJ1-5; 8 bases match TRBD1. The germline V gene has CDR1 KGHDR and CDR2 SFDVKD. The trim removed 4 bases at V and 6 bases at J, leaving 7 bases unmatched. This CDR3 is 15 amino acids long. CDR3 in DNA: TGTGCCACCAGTGACGGACAGGGAGTGGGTCAGCCCCAGCATTTT. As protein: CATSDGQGVGQPQHF.

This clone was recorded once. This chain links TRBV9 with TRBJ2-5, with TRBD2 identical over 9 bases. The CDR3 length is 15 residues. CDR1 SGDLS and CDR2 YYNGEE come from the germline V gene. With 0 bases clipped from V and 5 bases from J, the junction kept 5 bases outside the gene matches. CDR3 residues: CASSVGGAGGETQYF. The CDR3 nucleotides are TGTGCCAGCAGCGTAGGTGGCGCGGGAGGGGAGACCCAGTACTTC.

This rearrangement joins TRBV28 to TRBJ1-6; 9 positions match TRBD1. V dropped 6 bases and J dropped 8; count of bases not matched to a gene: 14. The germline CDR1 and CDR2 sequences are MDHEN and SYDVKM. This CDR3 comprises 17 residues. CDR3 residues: CASRRLTGGVKDSPLHF. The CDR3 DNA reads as TGTGCCAGCAGGCGATTAACAGGGGGCGTAAAAGATTCACCCCTCCACTTT.

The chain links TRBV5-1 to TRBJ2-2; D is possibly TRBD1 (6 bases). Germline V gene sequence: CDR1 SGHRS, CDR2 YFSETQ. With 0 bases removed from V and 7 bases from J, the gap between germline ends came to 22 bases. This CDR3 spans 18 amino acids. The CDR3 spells CASSLEAAGVRVIGELFF. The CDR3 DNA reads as TGCGCCAGCAGCTTGGAGGCGGCAGGGGTCCGTGTAATCGGGGAGCTGTTTTTT.

DNA of the CDR3: TGTGCCAGTAGTATAAATGGAGGCCTGGGAACCTATGGCTACACCTTC. Residues: CASSINGGLGTYGYTF. The chain uses TRBV19 and TRBJ1-2; no definite D call. Germline CDR1 LNHDA, CDR2 SQIVND (reference sequence). CDR3 length equals 16 residues. Deletions cut 2 bases from V and 4 bases from J, with 17 bases between.

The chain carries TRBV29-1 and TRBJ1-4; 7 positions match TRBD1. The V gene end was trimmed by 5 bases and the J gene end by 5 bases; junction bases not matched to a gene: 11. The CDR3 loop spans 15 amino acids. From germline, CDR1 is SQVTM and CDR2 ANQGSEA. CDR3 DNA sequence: TGCAGCGTTCAAAAACAGACAGGGTTAAATGAAAAACTGTTTTTT. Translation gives CSVQKQTGLNEKLFF. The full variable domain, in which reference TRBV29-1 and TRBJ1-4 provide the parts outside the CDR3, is SAVISQKPSRDICQRGTSLTIQCQVDSQVTMMFWYRQQPGQSLTLIATANQGSEATYESGFVIDKFPISRPNLTFSTLTVSNMSPEDSSIYLCSVQKQTGLNEKLFFGSGTQLSVL.

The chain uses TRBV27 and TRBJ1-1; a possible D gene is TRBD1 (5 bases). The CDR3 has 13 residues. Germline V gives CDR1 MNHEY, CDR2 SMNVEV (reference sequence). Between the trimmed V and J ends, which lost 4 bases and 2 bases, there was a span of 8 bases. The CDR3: CASSYRFNTEAFF. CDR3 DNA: TGTGCCAGCAGTTACAGGTTTAACACTGAAGCTTTCTTT.